A selection of T cell receptor beta chains follows, all from one sample in a study of breast tumors, draining lymph nodes, adjacent tissues. TCRdb used MiXCR to reprocess the multiplex PCR reads, holding one entry per CDR3 protein. The sample has approximately 210,000 distinct CDR3 sequences, roughly a third seen once. Input material: axillary lymph node tissue. The receptors stem from a female donor with breast cancer. Some clones in this sample may be carry-over from other donors' samples. Each CDR3 is given with its conserved first and last residue. Each record gives: V gene, J gene, clone size, D gene, CDR3 DNA, CDR3 protein. D genes are given only for firm matches. The size field is filled for only some rows; it gives once, few, many or a size class.

TRBV20-1,TRBJ2-3,many,NA,TGCAGTGCTAGAGCCCAGGGAAGCACAGATACGCAGTATTTT,CSARAQGSTDTQYF
TRBV10-3,TRBJ2-1,NA,TRBD2,TGTGCCATCAGTGAAAGGGCTAGCGGGGTATACAATGAGCAGTTCTTC,CAISERASGVYNEQFF
TRBV19,TRBJ2-5,many,TRBD2,TGTGCCAGTAGTTCGGAATCTGCGGGAGGGGAGACCCAGTACTTC,CASSSESAGGETQYF
TRBV5-1,TRBJ1-4,many,NA,TGCGCCAGCAGCTTGGTGACCAATAATGAAAAACTGTTTTTT,CASSLVTNNEKLFF
TRBV20-1,TRBJ2-5,many,TRBD1,TGCAGTGCTAGAGTGGGACAGCAAGAGACCCAGTACTTC,CSARVGQQETQYF
TRBV7-3,TRBJ2-5,NA,NA,TGTGCCAGCAGTACCGGGCCCAGGGAGACCCAGTACTTC,CASSTGPRETQYF
TRBV12-5,TRBJ2-5,many,NA,TGTGCTAGTGGTTTGAGGGGAGAGACCCAGTACTTC,CASGLRGETQYF
TRBV4-1,TRBJ1-5,many,TRBD1,TGCGCCAGCAGGGAAATAACCAGGGGGCGAAGTCAGCCCCAGCATTTT,CASREITRGRSQPQHF
TRBV9,TRBJ2-7,NA,NA,TGTGCCAGCAGCGTTGAAGATGGTGGCAGGACCTACGAGCAGTACTTC,CASSVEDGGRTYEQYF
TRBV7-3,TRBJ2-7,many,TRBD1,TGTGCCAGCAGCCCCAACAGGGGCTACGAGCAGTACTTC,CASSPNRGYEQYF
TRBV7-2,TRBJ1-4,many,NA,TGTGCCAGCAGCTTGGAAAGGGGCGTGGATGAAAAACTGTTTTTT,CASSLERGVDEKLFF
TRBV5-1,TRBJ2-1,many,TRBD2,TGCGCCAGCAGTGTGGGACTAGTGGGCGGCTACAATGAGCAGTTCTTC,CASSVGLVGGYNEQFF
TRBV20-1,TRBJ1-6,NA,NA,TGCAGTGCTTCCTCCGAGGGAGGGAGCTCCCTAAGGGATTCACCCCTCCACTTT,CSASSEGGSSLRDSPLHF
TRBV30,TRBJ2-7,many,TRBD2,TGTGCCTGGAGTTTTAATCTAGCGGGAACTTCCTACGAGCAGTACTTC,CAWSFNLAGTSYEQYF
TRBV10-3,TRBJ2-1,many,NA,TGTGCCATCAGTGTAACTCAGGGGTCTTATGAGCAGTTCTTC,CAISVTQGSYEQFF
TRBV12-3/TRBV12-4,TRBJ2-3,many,TRBD1,TGTGCCAGCAGTACAGGGGGAGATACGCAGTATTTT,CASSTGGDTQYF
TRBV2,TRBJ2-3,NA,TRBD1,TGTGCCAGCAGGATCGGACAGGGGGTCGCAGATACGCAGTATTTT,CASRIGQGVADTQYF
TRBV6-1,TRBJ2-7,few,NA,TGTGCCAGCATGGGGGTTGGGGGGACCAGGCTAAACTTC,CASMGVGGTRLNF
TRBV19,TRBJ2-1,many,NA,TGTGCCAGTAGTCAAACCACTGACAGCATAGGCAATGAGCAGTTCTTC,CASSQTTDSIGNEQFF
TRBV29-1,TRBJ2-2,NA,NA,TGCAGCCTTGGGCAAAATTGGAACACCGGGGAGCTGTTTTTT,CSLGQNWNTGELFF
TRBV29-1,TRBJ2-7,many,NA,TGCAGCGTTGGGTCCCACGAGCAGTACTTC,CSVGSHEQYF
TRBV4-2,TRBJ2-1,NA,TRBD2,TGTGCCAGCAGCCAAGGTCCTAGCGGGGGCCTGGTTAATGAGCAGTTCTTC,CASSQGPSGGLVNEQFF
TRBV15,TRBJ2-1,NA,NA,TGTGCCACCAGCAGGGCTACAGGGAGGGGCACCGGGGAGCCGTTTTTC,CATSRATGRGTGEPFF
TRBV12-3/TRBV12-4,TRBJ1-4,NA,TRBD1,TGTGCCAGCAGTGCGCGGGACAGAGAGGAAAAACTGTTTTTT,CASSARDREEKLFF
TRBV11-3,TRBJ2-3,many,TRBD2,TGTGCCAGCAGCTTCATAGGGGGGACTAGTCAAGATACGCAGTATTTT,CASSFIGGTSQDTQYF